These 14 T cell receptor beta chains were sequenced from one sample in a study of tumor and adjacent non-tumor tissue in lung cancer. The library came from three nested PCR rounds adapted from ARM-PCR protocols. TCRdb fed the multiplex PCR reads into MiXCR, producing one record per CDR3 protein. The profile shows approximately 140,000 distinct CDR3 sequences, approximately 70% of them singletons. No cell sorting was done before RNA was extracted from the tissue. Specimen: lung tumor tissue. All receptors derive from a man aged 55-75 years with small cell lung cancer.

The chain has TRBV20-1 and TRBJ2-2, with TRBD2 identical over 12 bases. This CDR3 has 14 amino acids. Germline CDR1 DFQATT, CDR2 SNEGSKA (reference sequence). J lost 11 bases, V lost 4 bases, and 8 bases had no gene match. The CDR3: CSANLAGGIGELFF. The CDR3 coding sequence is TGCAGTGCTAACCTAGCGGGAGGGATCGGTGAGCTGTTTTTT.

The gene calls are TRBV5-4 and TRBJ1-4; the D gene is possibly TRBD1 (6 bases). Germline assignment: CDR1 SGHNT and CDR2 YYREEE (reference sequence). This CDR3 is built from 15 residues. V was clipped by 4 bases and J by 8 bases, with 18 bases between them. The CDR3 reads CASSRAGTPKEKLFF. The CDR3 DNA follows: TGTGCCAGCAGCCGAGCCGGGACACCGAAAGAAAAACTGTTTTTT.

With regard to this clonotype: This clone may be a read error of a much larger clone one base away. This sequence joins TRBV12-3 or TRBV12-4 and TRBJ2-3; 7 nucleotides match TRBD2. V dropped 6 bases and J dropped 6; count of bases not matched to a gene: 15. The CDR3 loop spans 16 amino acids. The CDR3 region is CASREIPSGGMDTQYF. The CDR3 DNA follows: TGTGCCAGCAGGGAAATTCCTAGCGGAGGGATGGATACGCAGTATTTT.

This clonotype was counted only a few times. The genes are TRBV6-5 and TRBJ2-1; D is perhaps TRBD1 (5 bases). V was trimmed by 2 bases and J by 10 bases, leaving 15 bases between them. The CDR3 is 14 amino acids. The germline CDR1 and CDR2 sequences are MNHEY and SVGAGI. The CDR3 nucleotides are TGTGCCAGCAGTTACGCGGACAAGGCTGGCGAGCAGTTCTTC. Residues: CASSYADKAGEQFF.

This clonotype turned up a few times. The rearrangement links TRBV5-1 to TRBJ1-1; a weak D match, TRBD1 (6 bases). From germline, CDR1 is SGHRS and CDR2 YFSETQ. This CDR3 has 15 amino acids. Trimming took 4 bases from V and 3 from J, leaving 16 bases between them. The CDR3 nucleotides read TGCGCCAGCAGCCCGCTGGTGGGGGCGGACACTGAAGCTTTCTTT. Amino acid sequence: CASSPLVGADTEAFF.

As concerns this clonotype: No DNA is shown, since the ends of the CDR3 on it are uncertain; the CDR3 is the one TCRdb lists. J is TRBJ1-2 and V is TRBV13. Germline CDR1 and CDR2: PRHDT and FYEKMQ (reference sequence). From its first to its last residue, the CDR3 has 12 amino acids. The CDR3: CAISLRYYCYTF.

Of note for this clonotype: Because the CDR3 is missing its conserved closing phenylalanine or tryptophan, this is likely a read error. The rearrangement links TRBV20-1 to TRBJ1-1; D not resolved. The CDR3 loop spans 16 amino acids. CDR1 DFQATT and CDR2 SNEGSKA come from the germline V gene (reference sequence). The CDR3: CSVMLPGSFISTEAFL. For the CDR3, the DNA is TGCAGCGTTATGCTACCGGGCAGTTTTATAAGCACTGAAGCTTTCCTT.

On this clonotype: This may arise from a read error, as a much more abundant clone is one base away. The chain recombines TRBV20-1 with TRBJ1-2, with D possibly matching TRBD1 (5 bases). The germline V gene encodes CDR1 DFQATT and CDR2 SNEGSKA (reference sequence). This CDR3 has 14 amino acids. CDR3 amino acids: CSARGAGLYCGYTF. In DNA form, the CDR3 reads TGCAGTGCAAGAGGGGCAGGGTTATACTGTGGCTACACCTTC.

V usage is TRBV20-1 and J usage is TRBJ2-1, with 9 bases lining up with TRBD2. Germline assignment: CDR1 DFQATT and CDR2 SNEGSKA (reference sequence). This CDR3 comprises 14 residues. For the CDR3, the DNA is TGCAATGCCCCTCTGGCGGGGGGGTCCAATGAGCAGTTCTTC. This codes for CNAPLAGGSNEQFF.

Note on this clonotype: Its ends do not fully match the called genes, so a read error is possible. The chain joins TRBV20-1 to TRBJ2-4; 7 bases line up with TRBD1. The CDR3 sequence is 15 residues long. In germline, CDR1 is DFQATT, CDR2 SNEGSKA (reference sequence). DNA for the CDR3: TGCAGTGCTAGAGGACAGGGTTTGACCAAAAACATCCAGTACTTC. It encodes CSARGQGLTKNIQYF.

The chain employs TRBV11-2 and TRBJ2-1, with a possible D match to TRBD2 (5 bases). Trimming removed 5 bases from V and 7 bases from J, with 12 bases in between. This CDR3 region has 13 residues. Germline V CDR1 and CDR2: SGHAT, FQNNGV. CDR3: CASSRIAKNEQFF. The DNA for the CDR3 is TGTGCCAGCAGCCGGATAGCGAAGAATGAGCAGTTCTTC.

This clonotype has only a few counts. The chain uses TRBV20-1 and TRBJ1-4; TRBD1 is a possible D gene (6 bases). V was pared by 2 bases and J by 4 bases, with 8 bases between. Germline assignment: CDR1 DFQATT and CDR2 SNEGSKA (reference sequence). The CDR3 covers 13 residues. The CDR3 DNA reads as TGCAGTGCTAGATACAGGGATAATGAAAAACTGTTTTTT. Its translation is CSARYRDNEKLFF.

In this sample, this clonotype turned up many times. This chain joins TRBV11-2 and TRBJ2-5, with 8 bases lining up with TRBD1. The CDR3 covers 16 residues. Germline CDR1 reads SGHAT; CDR2 reads FQNNGV. V dropped 5 bases and J dropped 1; count of bases not matched to a gene: 9. CDR3 protein: CASSPRTGWGQETQYF. The CDR3 nucleotides are TGTGCCAGCAGCCCCAGGACAGGGTGGGGCCAAGAGACCCAGTACTTC.

Regarding this clonotype: A much larger clone differs from this one at a single base, so this may be a read error. This rearrangement joins TRBV20-1 to TRBJ2-4, with TRBD2 identical over 7 bases. The germline gives CDR1 DFQATT, CDR2 SNEGSKA (reference sequence). This CDR3 has 14 residues. The CDR3 DNA sequence: TGCAGTGCTCTACTAGCGTCGGCCAAAATCATTCAGTACTTC. It codes for CSALLASAKIIQYF.